Listed below are T cell receptor beta chains from one sample, sequenced in a study of blood T cell repertoires in COVID-19. Produced via immunoSEQ multiplex PCR; TCRdb's table is partial and in-frame only. The sample carries 150,000 or so clones, more than 75% recorded once. The sequencing sample was made of peripheral blood. Receptors originate from a human donor with acute or convalescent COVID-19. The donor label of this sample is uncertain. Each CDR3 is given with its conserved first and last residue. The D gene is left open where the match is weak. Size tells how often a clone was seen (once, few, many) or the class of an expanded clone, and some rows leave it out.

length	V	J	size	D	DNA	CDR3
18	TRBV4-1	TRBJ1-4	-	-	TGCGCCAGCAGCCTAAGGAGGGAAATCCGTCTGGGGAATGAAAAACTGTTTTTT	CASSLRREIRLGNEKLFF
16	TRBV7-2	TRBJ1-1	few	-	TGTGCCAGCAGCTTGACCACCGGGTCCCGGGACACTGAAGCTTTCTTT	CASSLTTGSRDTEAFF
15	TRBV18	TRBJ1-1	-	TRBD1	TGTGCCAGCTCACTTAGGACAGGCGAGAACACTGAAGCTTTCTTT	CASSLRTGENTEAFF
14	TRBV27	TRBJ1-2	-	-	TGTGCCAGCAGACCAGGAGGGTCTAACTATGGCTACACCTTC	CASRPGGSNYGYTF
15	TRBV19	TRBJ1-2	-	-	TGTGCCAGTAGACCTTCGGGGGTAGGAGAAAGTGGCTACACCTTC	CASRPSGVGESGYTF
16	TRBV7-6	TRBJ1-3	-	-	TGTGCCAGCAGCTTAGATCCCCCGACAACTGGAAACACCATATATTTT	CASSLDPPTTGNTIYF
17	TRBV30	TRBJ1-3	-	TRBD1	TGTGCCTGGACATCGGGTTGGGACAGGGGTTCTGGAAACACCATATATTTT	CAWTSGWDRGSGNTIYF
16	TRBV7-2	TRBJ2-7	-	TRBD2	TGTGCCAGCAGCGGAGGAATAGCGGGGGGGTCCTACGAGCAGTACTTC	CASSGGIAGGSYEQYF
13	TRBV19	TRBJ1-6	-	TRBD1	TGTGCCAGTACGGACAGGGTAGACTCACCCCTCCACTTT	CASTDRVDSPLHF
14	TRBV4-2	TRBJ1-1	-	-	TGTGCCAGCAGCCAAGCCGAGACTCACACTGAAGCTTTCTTT	CASSQAETHTEAFF
19	TRBV10-1	TRBJ2-2	-	-	TGCGCCAGCAGTGACCCCGTGGGGCCCCGACAGGCGAACACCGGGGAGCTGTTTTTT	CASSDPVGPRQANTGELFF
13	TRBV5-1	TRBJ2-3	-	-	TGCGCCAGCGGGCAGTCAAGCACAGATACGCAGTATTTT	CASGQSSTDTQYF
17	TRBV5-1	TRBJ2-3	-	TRBD1	TGCGCCAGCAGCTTGCCTCCGGGACAGGGAAGTCCAGATACGCAGTATTTT	CASSLPPGQGSPDTQYF